This T cell receptor (beta chain) was captured in a study of technical replicates of blood from a few donors. Measured with immunoSEQ multiplex PCR; TCRdb has only the in-frame clones, and not every one. The data contain 65,000 to 70,000 clones, around 90% of them singletons. This clone was found once. V lost 5 bases and J 4 bases, leaving 18 bases between the germline ends. The CDR3 contains 15 residues. The V gene's germline CDR1 is MNHEY and CDR2 SMNVEV (reference sequence). Input material: PBMCs. The TCR sequence derives from a human donor in good health. Some clones in this sample may be carry-over from other donors' samples. V and J are TRBV27 and TRBJ2-7, with D possibly matching TRBD2 (7 bases). The CDR3 DNA is TGTGCCAGCAGTCGATTCGGGGGGCGATCTTACGAGCAGTACTTC. Translated, it gives CASSRFGGRSYEQYF.